These 19 T cell receptor beta chains share one sample of origin, sequenced in a study of blood T cell repertoires in COVID-19. TCRdb keeps only in-frame clones here, not all; method: immunoSEQ multiplex PCR. The sample carries under 350,000 clones, approximately 90% recorded once. The sequencing input was peripheral blood. Receptor source: a man in his forties with acute or convalescent COVID-19.

This chain links TRBV28 with TRBJ1-4, with D unresolved. This CDR3 has 11 residues. Germline V lookup: CDR1 MDHEN, CDR2 SYDVKM. Deletions cut 7 bases from V and 7 bases from J, with 7 bases between. The CDR3 DNA is TGTGCCAGCACCTCAGGTGAAAAACTGTTTTTT. Amino acids: CASTSGEKLFF.

This chain connects TRBV7-9 to TRBJ1-3, with D perhaps matching TRBD1 (5 bases). CDR3 size: 16 residues. V lost 2 bases and J lost 0, with 11 bases in between. CDR1 SEHNR and CDR2 FQNEAQ come from the germline V gene (reference sequence). The chain's CDR3 is CASSLSRAHSGNTIYF. CDR3 bases: TGTGCCAGCAGCTTATCCAGGGCCCACTCTGGAAACACCATATATTTT.

CDR3 region: CASSQPGPGGNTIYF. The CDR3 coding sequence is TGTGCCAGCAGCCAACCTGGTCCAGGAGGAAACACCATATATTTT. V is TRBV3-1 (or the pseudogene TRBV3-2) and J is TRBJ1-3; D is ambiguous. CDR1 is LGHDT, CDR2 YNNKEL, per germline (reference sequence). V was shortened by 2 bases and J by 4 bases, with 12 bases between the two germline ends. The CDR3 extends over 15 amino acids.

V gene TRBV6-2 or TRBV6-3 combines with J gene TRBJ2-1; no definite D call. This CDR3 region has 14 residues. From germline, CDR1 is MNHEY and CDR2 SVGEGT. Trimming cost V 0 bases and J 3 bases, with 6 bases left between them. The DNA of the CDR3 is TGTGCCAGCAGTTACTCCCGCAGCTACAATGAGCAGTTCTTC. It encodes CASSYSRSYNEQFF.

The chain joins TRBV3-1 (or the pseudogene TRBV3-2) to TRBJ2-3, with 11 bases fitting TRBD2. CDR1 is LGHDT, CDR2 YNNKEL, per germline (reference sequence). V gave up 6 bases and J gave up 4 bases; unmatched junction bases: 0. The CDR3 is 13 amino acids. The CDR3 region is CASRLAGADTQYF. As DNA, the CDR3 is TGTGCCAGCAGACTAGCGGGGGCAGATACGCAGTATTTT.

This sequence joins TRBV6-6 and TRBJ1-2; D is unresolved. Germline CDR1 and CDR2: MNHNY and SVGAGI (reference sequence). Trimming stripped 5 bases from V and 0 bases from J, with 4 bases between. The CDR3 extends over 12 amino acids. The CDR3 DNA follows: TGTGCCAGCAGTCCATCTAACTATGGCTACACCTTC. Protein: CASSPSNYGYTF.

This chain connects TRBV5-8 to TRBJ1-3; TRBD1 matches 9 bases. The trim removed 2 bases at V and 4 bases at J, leaving 7 bases unmatched. The germline CDR1 and CDR2 sequences are SGHTS and YDEGEE. There are 16 residues in the CDR3. The CDR3 here is CASSLSQGAWGNTIYF. As DNA, the CDR3 is TGTGCCAGCAGCTTATCACAGGGGGCATGGGGAAACACCATATATTTT.

The rearrangement joins TRBV19 to TRBJ1-1; no definite D call. The germline V gene has CDR1 LNHDA and CDR2 SQIVND (reference sequence). The germline V and J ends were trimmed by 3 bases and 5 bases, with 10 bases remaining between them. The CDR3 extends over 13 amino acids. The CDR3 DNA reads TGTGCCAGTAGTATGGAGGTGGGGACTGAAGCTTTCTTT. Translation: CASSMEVGTEAFF.

The V gene is TRBV5-1, the J gene TRBJ2-1; possible D gene TRBD2, 6 bases. This CDR3 comprises 15 residues. The germline V gene has CDR1 SGHRS and CDR2 YFSETQ. Trimming pared 4 bases from V and 3 bases from J, leaving 14 bases between. CDR3 bases: TGCGCCAGCAGCCTACTGCCGGGGGACTACAATGAGCAGTTCTTC. As protein: CASSLLPGDYNEQFF.

This chain uses TRBV30 with TRBJ2-7; a possible D gene is TRBD2 (5 bases). The CDR3 runs to 12 residues. Trimming removed 0 bases at V and 5 bases at J, with 8 bases between. Germline CDR1 GTSNPN, CDR2 SVGIG (reference sequence). CDR3 in amino acids: CAWSVLGNEQYF. The CDR3 DNA reads TGTGCCTGGAGTGTACTAGGGAACGAGCAGTACTTC.

J is TRBJ1-4 and V is TRBV2, with 8 bases matching TRBD1. V gave up 4 bases and J gave up 8 bases; unmatched junction bases: 9. Germline V gene sequence: CDR1 SNHLY, CDR2 FYNNEI. This CDR3 has 15 amino acids. In DNA, the CDR3 is TGTGCCAGCAGTGCAGGGACAGGAGGTTGGGAAAAACTGTTTTTT. Translating gives CASSAGTGGWEKLFF. Filled out from reference TRBV2 and TRBJ1-4, the complete variable domain reads EPEVTQTPSHQVTQMGQEVILRCVPISNHLYFYWYRQILGQKVEFLVSFYNNEISEKSEIFDDQFSVERPDGSNFTLKIRSTKLEDSAMYFCASSAGTGGWEKLFFGSGTQLSVL.

V usage is TRBV4-1 and J usage is TRBJ2-3, with TRBD1 identical over 7 bases. V gave up 3 bases and J gave up 1 base; unmatched junction bases: 7. CDR1 MGHRA and CDR2 YSYEKL come from the germline V gene. The CDR3 length is 16 residues. CDR3 sequence: CASSHHRDRRTDTQYF. The DNA of the CDR3 is TGCGCCAGCAGCCACCACCGGGACAGACGCACAGATACGCAGTATTTT.

In its sample, this clone was seen once. V and J are TRBV10-2 and TRBJ1-4; 9 nucleotides line up with TRBD1. The CDR3 contains 14 residues. Unmatched junction bases numbered 6, after V lost 7 bases and J lost 6 bases. Looked up from germline, CDR1 is WSHSY and CDR2 is SAAADI. The CDR3 here is CASIKGQGDEKLFF. The CDR3 nucleotides are TGCGCCAGCATTAAGGGACAGGGAGATGAAAAACTGTTTTTT.

In this sample, this clone turned up once. The chain combines TRBV20-1 with TRBJ1-3; D uncertain. In germline, CDR1 is DFQATT, CDR2 SNEGSKA (reference sequence). The CDR3 is made up of 13 amino acids. V gave up 3 bases and J gave up 11 bases, with 17 bases separating them. CDR3 coding DNA: TGCAGTGCTAGTCGGCCTGCGGGAGATTCCATATATTTT. Translation gives CSASRPAGDSIYF.

In this sample, this clone turned up once. J is TRBJ1-1 and V is TRBV29-1; no clear D. Trimming took off 4 bases at V and 1 base at J, with 7 bases between the two ends. Per germline, CDR1 SQVTM and CDR2 ANQGSEA. The CDR3 is 12 residues long. CDR3 coding DNA: TGCAGCGTTGGACATCCGAACACTGAAGCTTTCTTT. It yields the protein CSVGHPNTEAFF.

This chain links TRBV15 with TRBJ2-3; D might be TRBD2 (6 bases). The germline V gene has CDR1 LNHNV and CDR2 YYDKDF (reference sequence). This CDR3 spans 15 amino acids. With 4 bases removed from V and 2 bases from J, the gap between germline ends came to 13 bases. This chain's CDR3 is CATSTRDLPTDTQYF. The CDR3 nucleotides read TGTGCCACCAGCACTCGGGACTTACCCACAGATACGCAGTATTTT.

This CDR3 is CASHEAGYEQYF. CDR3 DNA sequence: TGTGCCAGCCATGAGGCCGGCTACGAGCAGTACTTC. The V and J genes are TRBV28 and TRBJ2-7, with D unresolved. The CDR3 is 12 amino acids. Germline V gives CDR1 MDHEN, CDR2 SYDVKM. V lost 8 bases to trimming and J lost 3 bases, with 11 bases between them.

The chain combines TRBV27 with TRBJ2-1; 11 nucleotides align to TRBD2. Germline V CDR1 and CDR2: MNHEY, SMNVEV (reference sequence). This CDR3 is built from 14 residues. V shed 6 bases, J shed 8 bases, and the junction held 6 bases outside the gene matches. CDR3: CASRTSGGWDEQFF. CDR3 DNA sequence: TGTGCCAGCAGAACTAGCGGGGGTTGGGATGAGCAGTTCTTC.

V and J are TRBV6-1 and TRBJ2-3; 11 bases are shared with TRBD2. The V segment lost 4 bases and the J segment 1 base; nucleotides outside the gene matches: 7. The CDR3 covers 17 residues. Per germline, CDR1 MNHNS and CDR2 SASEGT. The chain's CDR3 is CASSVTTSGGRTDTQYF. The CDR3 nucleotides read TGTGCCAGCAGTGTCACTACTAGCGGGGGACGCACAGATACGCAGTATTTT.